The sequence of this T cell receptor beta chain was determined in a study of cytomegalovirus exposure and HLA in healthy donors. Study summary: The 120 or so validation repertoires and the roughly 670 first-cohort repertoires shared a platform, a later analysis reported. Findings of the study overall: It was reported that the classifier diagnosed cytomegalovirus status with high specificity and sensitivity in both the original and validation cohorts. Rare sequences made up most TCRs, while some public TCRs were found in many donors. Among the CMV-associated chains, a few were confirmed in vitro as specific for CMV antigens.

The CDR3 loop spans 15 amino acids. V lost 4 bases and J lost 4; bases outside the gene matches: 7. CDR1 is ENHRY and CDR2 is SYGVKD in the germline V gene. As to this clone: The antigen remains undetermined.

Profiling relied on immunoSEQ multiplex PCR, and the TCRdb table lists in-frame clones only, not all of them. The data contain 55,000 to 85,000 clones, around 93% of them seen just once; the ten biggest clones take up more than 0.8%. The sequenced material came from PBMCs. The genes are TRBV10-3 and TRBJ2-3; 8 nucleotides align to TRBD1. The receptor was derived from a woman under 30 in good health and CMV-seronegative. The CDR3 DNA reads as TGTGCCATCAGTGCCGGGACAGGTCGCGCAGATACGCAGTATTTT. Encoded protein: CAISAGTGRADTQYF.